The 13 T cell receptor beta chains in this list originate from one sample, sequenced in a study of blood T cell repertoires in COVID-19 (dated by TCRdb to between 2020 and 2021). Receptors were amplified or captured by the immunoSEQ multiplex PCR assay. In its TCRdb copy, this immuneACCESS table keeps in-frame sequences only and misses some clones. Where compared with another copy, unresolved V genes explain less than half of these, and the others have no known cause. The sample table shows hundreds of thousands of clones, and 70% to 90% are seen once. The ten biggest clones cover 1.3% of the sample. The sample consisted of peripheral blood. These receptors originate from a man aged 65-85 years with acute or convalescent COVID-19.

The chain recombines TRBV11-2 with TRBJ1-3, with D unresolved. This CDR3 spans 13 amino acids. Trimming removed 1 base from V and 3 bases from J, with 4 bases in between. CDR1 and CDR2 from the germline V gene are SGHAT and FQNNGV. The CDR3 here is CASSLAGGNTIYF. The CDR3 DNA sequence: TGTGCCAGCAGCTTAGCCGGTGGAAACACCATATATTTT.

The chain couples TRBV5-1 to TRBJ1-1, with TRBD1 matching over 10 bases. The V gene's germline CDR1 is SGHRS and CDR2 YFSETQ. The CDR3 spans 13 residues. V lost 4 bases, J lost 7 bases, and 4 bases stayed unmatched. The DNA of the CDR3 is TGCGCCAGCAGCCAAGGGACAGGGGTTGAAGCTTTCTTT. Translating it yields CASSQGTGVEAFF.

The chain recombines TRBV6-5 with TRBJ1-2, with 9 bases aligning to TRBD1. V shed 4 bases, J shed 2 bases, and the junction held 5 bases outside the gene matches. The CDR3 loop spans 15 amino acids. Germline-derived CDR1 and CDR2 are MNHEY and SVGAGI. This CDR3 reads CASSSGTGKNYGYTF. The CDR3 nucleotides read TGTGCCAGCAGTTCCGGGACAGGGAAGAACTATGGCTACACCTTC.

The chain couples TRBV6-5 to TRBJ1-5; 8 positions match TRBD1. Germline V lookup: CDR1 MNHEY, CDR2 SVGAGI. This CDR3 spans 14 amino acids. The ends lost 6 bases at V and 5 bases at J; junction bases unmatched: 6. CDR3 region: CASSRDRGDQPQHF. Here the CDR3 DNA reads TGTGCCAGCAGCCGCGACAGGGGCGATCAGCCCCAGCATTTT.

The table lists this clone with a count of one. The chain joins TRBV3-1 (or the pseudogene TRBV3-2) to TRBJ1-2; 10 nucleotides align to TRBD1. Trimming at V came to 4 bases and at J to 5 bases, leaving 4 bases not matched to a gene. This CDR3 has 14 residues. CDR1 and CDR2 (germline): LGHDT, YNNKEL (reference sequence). The CDR3 loop is CASSPSGQGYGYTF. For the CDR3, the DNA is TGTGCCAGCAGCCCATCGGGACAGGGGTATGGCTACACCTTC.

The chain has TRBV3-1 (or the pseudogene TRBV3-2) and TRBJ1-1, with D maybe TRBD1 (6 bases). Trimming shortened V by 7 bases and J by 7 bases, and 19 bases separated the two germline ends. This CDR3 spans 14 amino acids. The germline gives CDR1 LGHDT, CDR2 YNNKEL (reference sequence). In DNA form, the CDR3 reads TGTGCCAGCACCCAGGTTCAGGGGAAGGTTGAAGCTTTCTTT. It yields the protein CASTQVQGKVEAFF.

The chain carries TRBV12-3 or TRBV12-4 and TRBJ1-1, with D possibly TRBD1 on 5 matching bases. V lost 6 bases and J 4 bases, leaving 12 bases between the germline ends. This CDR3 spans 13 amino acids. CDR3 in amino acids: CASRKSGGTEAFF. DNA of the CDR3: TGTGCCAGCAGAAAGTCGGGGGGCACTGAAGCTTTCTTT.

The V gene is TRBV7-9, the J gene TRBJ2-5; TRBD2 aligns across 7 bases. This CDR3 has 12 amino acids. Looked up from germline, CDR1 is SEHNR and CDR2 is FQNEAQ (reference sequence). V shed 1 base and J 8 bases; nucleotides not matched to a gene: 1. The CDR3 DNA reads as TGTGCCAGCAGCTTAGGGGGGGGAACCCAGTACTTC. Protein: CASSLGGGTQYF.

V usage is TRBV10-3 and J usage is TRBJ2-3; TRBD1 agrees at 7 bases. The CDR3 length is 14 residues. The germline V gene encodes CDR1 ENHRY and CDR2 SYGVKD. The V and J ends lost 4 bases and 0 bases, in that order; junction bases with no gene match: 1. CDR3 sequence: CAISVQGSTDTQYF. The CDR3 DNA sequence: TGTGCCATCAGTGTACAGGGGAGCACAGATACGCAGTATTTT.

The chain recombines TRBV7-3 with TRBJ1-2; D possibly corresponds to TRBD1 (6 bases). CDR3 length: 14 residues. Germline lookup yields CDR1 SGHTA and CDR2 FQGTGA. Trimming took off 5 bases at V and 2 bases at J, with 12 bases between the two ends. CDR3 DNA: TGTGCCAGCAGCGCCGGACAGTCGAACTATGGCTACACCTTC. It encodes CASSAGQSNYGYTF.

The V gene is TRBV10-3, the J gene TRBJ1-1; TRBD1 is a possible D gene (6 bases). The germline V gene has CDR1 ENHRY and CDR2 SYGVKD. CDR3 size: 14 residues. V was pared by 0 bases and J by 10 bases, with 15 bases between. As DNA, the CDR3 is TGTGCCATCAGTGAGTCTGGACAGCTTAGGGGAGCTTTCTTT. Protein product: CAISESGQLRGAFF.

The gene calls are TRBV9 and TRBJ1-1; D ambiguous. This CDR3 region has 13 residues. Germline CDR1 reads SGDLS; CDR2 reads YYNGEE. The V end was cut by 0 bases, the J end by 7 bases, with 10 bases between. The DNA for the CDR3 is TGTGCCAGCAGCGTAGTCGGCGGGCATGAAGCTTTCTTT. Translating gives CASSVVGGHEAFF.

This chain connects TRBV5-4 to TRBJ2-3; D unresolved. Trimming pared 0 bases from V and 0 bases from J, leaving 17 bases between. Germline CDR1 and CDR2: SGHNT and YYREEE (reference sequence). The CDR3 contains 18 residues. The CDR3 is CASSLGTVPFSSTDTQYF. DNA of the CDR3: TGTGCCAGCAGCTTGGGAACTGTCCCCTTCTCTAGCACAGATACGCAGTATTTT.